This TCR beta chain was found in a study of blood T cells in healthy people across ages. Study observations and caveats: The lack of PBMC sorting stopped any conclusive naive versus antigen-experienced comparison.

For this clonotype: Its antigen is not identified.

Next came a second PCR, run for about 7 to 12 cycles, which used a sample-barcoded 5' primer along with a J-beta primer mix. TCRdb ran MiXCR on the 5' RACE reads and lists one entry per CDR3 protein. Of about 640,000 distinct CDR3 sequences in the sample, over 40% were seen once. The specimen sequenced was blood. The sequence was collected from a man of 80 years or more in good health.

CDR3 sequence (DNA): TGTGCCAGCAGGGCCGGGACAGGGAGGAGGAATGAGCAGTTCTTC. Translated, it gives CASRAGTGRRNEQFF. The chain employs TRBV6-5 and TRBJ2-1; 9 bases match TRBD1. The CDR3 has 15 amino acids. J was trimmed by 7 bases and V by 6 bases; bases with no gene match: 10. The germline CDR1 and CDR2 sequences are MNHEY and SVGAGI.